Following are 23 T cell receptor beta chains from one sample sequenced in a study of blood T cell repertoires in COVID-19. Sequencing used immunoSEQ multiplex PCR; TCRdb keeps in-frame clones, though not all of them. The data show about 140,000 clones, with around 84% seen just once and 8.2% held by the top ten. Material for sequencing was peripheral blood. These receptors came from a woman between 55 and 75 years old with acute or convalescent COVID-19.

This clone was detected only once. The chain uses TRBV19 and TRBJ2-1, with TRBD2 matching over 11 bases. CDR1 LNHDA and CDR2 SQIVND come from the germline V gene (reference sequence). The CDR3 is 14 amino acids. The V and J ends lost 5 bases and 8 bases, in that order; junction bases with no gene match: 5. The chain's CDR3 is CASSGLAGGYEQFF. The CDR3 coding sequence is TGTGCCAGTAGTGGTCTAGCGGGGGGCTATGAGCAGTTCTTC.

This chain connects TRBV7-6 to TRBJ1-1; 7 bases are shared with TRBD1. Germline CDR1 is SGHVS and CDR2 is FNYEAQ. The CDR3 loop spans 15 amino acids. The trim removed 2 bases at V and 0 bases at J, leaving 3 bases unmatched. CDR3 in DNA: TGTGCCAGCAGCTTAAACGGACAGGTGAACACTGAAGCTTTCTTT. This gives the protein CASSLNGQVNTEAFF.

In the case of this clone: Mismatch with germline at one junction end may stem from a read error. J is TRBJ1-2 and V is TRBV5-4; D is ambiguous. The CDR3 consists of 16 residues. Germline V gene lookup returns CDR1 SGHNT and CDR2 YYREEE (reference sequence). CDR3 nucleotides: TGTGCCAGCAGCTTGGCCATCGGAGGGCCTAACAATGGCTACACCTTC. It encodes CASSLAIGGPNNGYTF.

This clone was found a few times. V is TRBV28 and J is TRBJ1-6; 7 nucleotides align to TRBD1. From germline, CDR1 is MDHEN and CDR2 SYDVKM. J was trimmed by 2 bases and V by 7 bases; bases with no gene match: 11. CDR3 size: 17 residues. CDR3 in amino acids: CASKDLQGNPYNSPLHF. CDR3 coding DNA: TGTGCCAGCAAAGACCTACAGGGGAATCCCTATAATTCACCCCTCCACTTT. Full variable domain (rest looked up from reference TRBV28 and TRBJ1-6): DVKVTQSSRYLVKRTGEKVFLECVQDMDHENMFWYRQDPGLGLRLIYFSYDVKMKEKGDIPEGYSVSREKKERFSLILESASTNQTSMYLCASKDLQGNPYNSPLHFGNGTRLTVT.

The chain links TRBV18 to TRBJ2-7; D gene ambiguous. The germline CDR1 and CDR2 sequences are KGHSH and LQKENI. V was trimmed by 6 bases and J by 3 bases, leaving 15 bases between them. The CDR3 sequence is 14 residues long. CDR3 sequence (DNA): TGTGCCAGCTCCCGCACGGTAGGCGGCTACGAGCAGTACTTC. It yields the protein CASSRTVGGYEQYF. The whole variable domain, remainder taken from reference TRBV18 and TRBJ2-7, is NAGVMQNPRHLVRRRGQEARLRCSPMKGHSHVYWYRQLPEEGLKFMVYLQKENIIDESGMPKERFSAEFPKEGPSILRIQQVVRGDSAAYFCASSRTVGGYEQYFGPGTRLTVT.

The sample holds a few counts of this clone. The DNA for the CDR3 is TGTGCCAGCAGCTTAACCCTAGCGGGGTCGTTAGGCACCGGGGAGCTGTTTTTT. Translation: CASSLTLAGSLGTGELFF. The chain uses TRBV5-6 and TRBJ2-2; 9 bases agree with TRBD2. The ends lost 2 bases at V and 4 bases at J; junction bases unmatched: 12. Germline values: CDR1 SGHDT, CDR2 YYEEEE. CDR3 length equals 18 residues.

This chain links TRBV14 with TRBJ1-3; D is perhaps TRBD1 (6 bases). CDR3 length equals 17 residues. CDR1 is SGHDN and CDR2 is FVKESK in the germline V gene. V lost 0 bases and J 3 bases, leaving 15 bases between the germline ends. The CDR3 sequence is CASSQDWYRDYGNTIYF. CDR3 DNA sequence: TGTGCCAGCAGCCAAGATTGGTACAGGGATTATGGAAACACCATATATTTT.

The rearrangement uses TRBV28 and TRBJ1-6, with a weak D call TRBD1 (6 bases). V dropped 6 bases and J dropped 10 bases, with 16 bases sitting between them. The CDR3 runs to 14 residues. The V gene's germline CDR1 is MDHEN and CDR2 SYDVKM. This CDR3 reads CASSPPGGRSPLHF. The CDR3 DNA reads TGTGCCAGCAGCCCACCCGGGGGGCGATCACCCCTCCACTTT. Full variable domain (outside the CDR3, taken from reference TRBV28 and TRBJ1-6): DVKVTQSSRYLVKRTGEKVFLECVQDMDHENMFWYRQDPGLGLRLIYFSYDVKMKEKGDIPEGYSVSREKKERFSLILESASTNQTSMYLCASSPPGGRSPLHFGNGTRLTVT.

The gene calls are TRBV3-1 (or the pseudogene TRBV3-2) and TRBJ2-5, with D maybe TRBD2 (7 bases). This CDR3 spans 15 amino acids. Germline V gene sequence: CDR1 LGHDT, CDR2 YNNKEL (reference sequence). The V end lost 3 bases, the J end lost 0 bases, and 11 bases lay between the germline ends. In DNA form, the CDR3 reads TGTGCCAGCAGCCAGCGGGGGCCCTACCAAGAGACCCAGTACTTC. Translation: CASSQRGPYQETQYF.

The sample holds one count of this clone. The chain links TRBV28 to TRBJ1-2; D is possibly TRBD1 (6 bases). Germline CDR1 is MDHEN and CDR2 is SYDVKM. The V end lost 4 bases, the J end lost 6 bases, and 15 bases lay between the germline ends. This CDR3 spans 14 amino acids. The CDR3 spells CASSSNQGFDGYTF. In nucleotides, the CDR3 is TGTGCCAGCAGTTCCAACCAGGGGTTTGATGGCTACACCTTC.

The chain has TRBV4-1 and TRBJ1-5; no clear D gene. Per germline, CDR1 MGHRA and CDR2 YSYEKL. V lost 3 bases to trimming and J lost 0 bases, with 9 bases between them. The CDR3 runs to 15 residues. CDR3 in amino acids: CASSHGLDSNQPQHF. CDR3 sequence (DNA): TGCGCCAGCAGCCATGGGCTGGATAGCAATCAGCCCCAGCATTTT.

The chain employs TRBV5-4 and TRBJ2-3, with 7 bases fitting TRBD1. CDR1 is SGHNT, CDR2 YYREEE, per germline (reference sequence). This CDR3 spans 14 amino acids. The J segment lost 4 bases and the V segment lost 4 bases, leaving 6 bases of the junction unmatched. The CDR3: CASSPQGVADTQYF. DNA for the CDR3: TGTGCCAGCAGCCCCCAGGGGGTTGCAGATACGCAGTATTTT.

The chain uses TRBV5-1 and TRBJ1-1; a possible D gene is TRBD1 (5 bases). This CDR3 comprises 16 residues. Trimming stripped 0 bases from V and 0 bases from J, with 12 bases between. CDR1 is SGHRS and CDR2 is YFSETQ in the germline V gene. The CDR3 sequence: CASSLAITGLNTEAFF. The CDR3 DNA reads as TGCGCCAGCAGCTTGGCGATTACAGGATTGAACACTGAAGCTTTCTTT.

The chain is built from TRBV19 and TRBJ2-3; a weak D match, TRBD2 (6 bases). The length of the CDR3 is 14 residues. V was cut by 9 bases and J by 10 bases, with 23 bases left in between. CDR1 is LNHDA and CDR2 is SQIVND in the germline V gene (reference sequence). CDR3: CASSGDLSLRSQYF. The CDR3 DNA sequence: TGTGCCAGCTCGGGGGACCTCAGTCTTAGGTCGCAGTATTTT.

The chain couples TRBV5-4 to TRBJ2-2; 11 bases map to TRBD2. CDR3 length: 15 amino acids. CDR1 is SGHNT and CDR2 is YYREEE in the germline V gene (reference sequence). The V segment lost 3 bases and the J segment 7 bases; nucleotides outside the gene matches: 5. The CDR3: CASSWMGLAVGELFF. The CDR3 nucleotides are TGTGCCAGCAGCTGGATGGGACTAGCGGTCGGGGAGCTGTTTTTT. The full variable domain, completed using reference TRBV5-4 and TRBJ2-2, is ETGVTQSPTHLIKTRGQQVTLRCSSQSGHNTVSWYQQALGQGPQFIFQYYREEENGRGNFPPRFSGLQFPNYSSELNVNALELDDSALYLCASSWMGLAVGELFFGEGSRLTVL.

The chain employs TRBV6-4 and TRBJ1-5, with a weak D call TRBD1 (6 bases). This CDR3 contains 14 residues. From germline, CDR1 is MRHNA and CDR2 SNTAGT. V was clipped by 5 bases and J by 5 bases, with 13 bases between them. CDR3 nucleotides: TGTGCCAGCAGTACCCGGGACATATATCAGCCCCAGCATTTT. As protein: CASSTRDIYQPQHF.

This clone occurred a few times. The chain links TRBV10-3 to TRBJ2-3; 9 nucleotides match TRBD2. The CDR3 contains 14 residues. The junction had 5 bases not matched to a gene; V was cut back by 6 bases and J by 4 bases. Germline lookup yields CDR1 ENHRY and CDR2 SYGVKD. In DNA, the CDR3 is TGTGCCATCAGCCAAGCGGGGGGTGCAGATACGCAGTATTTT. Its translation is CAISQAGGADTQYF.

The V call is TRBV6-6, the J call TRBJ2-2, with D possibly matching TRBD1 (6 bases). This CDR3 region has 14 residues. Looked up from germline, CDR1 is MNHNY and CDR2 is SVGAGI (reference sequence). Deletions cut 5 bases from V and 4 bases from J, with 11 bases between. DNA of the CDR3: TGTGCCAGCAGTCCCAGACAGGCCACCGGGGAGCTGTTTTTT. Translation: CASSPRQATGELFF.

This chain links TRBV10-3 with TRBJ1-1, with a weak D call TRBD1 (6 bases). The V gene's germline CDR1 is ENHRY and CDR2 SYGVKD. Trimming shortened V by 9 bases and J by 1 base, and 15 bases separated the two germline ends. The CDR3 has 14 amino acids. CDR3 coding DNA: TGTGCCATTACCGAGGGACAACCGAACACTGAAGCTTTCTTT. This gives the protein CAITEGQPNTEAFF.

The rearrangement uses TRBV6-5 and TRBJ2-7; possible D gene TRBD1, 6 bases. The germline V gene has CDR1 MNHEY and CDR2 SVGAGI. Trimming left V 6 bases short and J 2 bases short, with 17 bases between. CDR3 length equals 15 residues. In DNA form, the CDR3 reads TGTGCCAGCAGGATTTACGGGAAGGGGGCCTACGAGCAGTACTTC. This translates into CASRIYGKGAYEQYF.

This clone was counted a few times. The chain combines TRBV10-3 with TRBJ1-3; maybe TRBD1 (6 bases). Deletions cut 4 bases from V and 6 bases from J, with 28 bases between. CDR3 length: 19 residues. The V gene's germline CDR1 is ENHRY and CDR2 SYGVKD. The CDR3 loop reads CAISGTAPSNFRRLNTIYF. The CDR3 nucleotides are TGTGCCATCAGTGGGACAGCTCCAAGCAACTTTCGGAGATTAAACACCATATATTTT.

The rearrangement links TRBV6-1 to TRBJ1-5, with 9 bases fitting TRBD1. Trimming took 0 bases from V and 7 from J; bases not matched to a gene: 1. The CDR3 is 14 residues long. Germline loops: CDR1 MNHNS, CDR2 SASEGT. The CDR3 sequence: CASSEATGGQPQHF. CDR3 DNA sequence: TGTGCCAGCAGTGAAGCAACAGGGGGCCAGCCCCAGCATTTT.

The chain carries TRBV14 and TRBJ2-3, with TRBD2 as a possible D gene (5 bases). The CDR3 totals 17 residues. V was cut by 0 bases and J by 0 bases, with 13 bases left in between. Per the germline V gene, CDR1 is SGHDN and CDR2 is FVKESK. The CDR3 protein is CASSQELPGLSTDTQYF. CDR3 DNA: TGTGCCAGCAGCCAAGAACTTCCGGGGTTAAGCACAGATACGCAGTATTTT.